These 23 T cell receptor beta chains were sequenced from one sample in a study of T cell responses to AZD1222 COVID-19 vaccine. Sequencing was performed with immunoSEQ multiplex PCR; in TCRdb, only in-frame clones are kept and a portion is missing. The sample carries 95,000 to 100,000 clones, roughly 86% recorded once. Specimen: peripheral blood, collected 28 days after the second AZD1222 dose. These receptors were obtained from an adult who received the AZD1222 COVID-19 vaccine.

The CDR3 protein is CASSFNRGDEQFF. The CDR3 DNA reads TGTGCCAGCAGTTTCAACAGGGGCGATGAGCAGTTCTTC. The chain combines TRBV5-6 with TRBJ2-1; the match to TRBD1 covers 7 bases. Germline trimming cut 5 bases from V and 8 bases from J; bases unmatched to any gene: 7. Germline V gene sequence: CDR1 SGHDT, CDR2 YYEEEE. The CDR3 sequence is 13 residues long.

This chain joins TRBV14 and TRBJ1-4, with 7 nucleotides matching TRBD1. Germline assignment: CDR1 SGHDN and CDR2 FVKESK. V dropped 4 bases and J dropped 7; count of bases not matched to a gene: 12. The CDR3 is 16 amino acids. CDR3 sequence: CASSRKRGTVGEKLFF. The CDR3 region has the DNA TGTGCCAGCAGCCGAAAGCGAGGGACAGTTGGTGAAAAACTGTTTTTT.

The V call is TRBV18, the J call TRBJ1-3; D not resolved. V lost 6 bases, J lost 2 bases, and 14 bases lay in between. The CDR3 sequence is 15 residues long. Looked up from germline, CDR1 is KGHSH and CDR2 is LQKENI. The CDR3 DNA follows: TGTGCCAGCTCCCAAGCCCCCGGCGCTGGAAACACCATATATTTT. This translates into CASSQAPGAGNTIYF.

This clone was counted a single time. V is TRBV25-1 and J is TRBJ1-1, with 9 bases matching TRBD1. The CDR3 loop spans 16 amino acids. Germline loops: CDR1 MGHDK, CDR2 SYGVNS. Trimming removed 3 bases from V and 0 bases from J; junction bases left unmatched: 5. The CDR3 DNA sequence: TGTGCCAGCAGTGATTTTAGGACAGGGGTGAACACTGAAGCTTTCTTT. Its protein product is CASSDFRTGVNTEAFF.

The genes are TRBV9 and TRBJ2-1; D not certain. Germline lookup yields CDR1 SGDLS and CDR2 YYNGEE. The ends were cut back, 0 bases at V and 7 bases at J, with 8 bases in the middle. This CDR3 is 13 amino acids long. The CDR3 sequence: CASSVETWNEQFF. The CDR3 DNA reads TGTGCCAGCAGCGTAGAGACCTGGAATGAGCAGTTCTTC.

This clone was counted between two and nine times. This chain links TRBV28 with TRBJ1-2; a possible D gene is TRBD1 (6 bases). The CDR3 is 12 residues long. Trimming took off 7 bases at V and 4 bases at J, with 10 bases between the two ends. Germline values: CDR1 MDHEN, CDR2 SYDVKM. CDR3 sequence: CASNPGAYGYTF. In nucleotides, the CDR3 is TGTGCCAGCAACCCAGGGGCCTATGGCTACACCTTC.

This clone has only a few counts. The CDR3 region is CASSRLGEAYEQYF. Here the CDR3 DNA reads TGTGCCAGTAGTAGGTTGGGTGAGGCCTACGAGCAGTACTTC. The chain carries TRBV19 and TRBJ2-7; D remains unclear. Trimming stripped 4 bases from V and 2 bases from J, with 12 bases between. The CDR3 has 14 amino acids. The germline gives CDR1 LNHDA, CDR2 SQIVND (reference sequence).

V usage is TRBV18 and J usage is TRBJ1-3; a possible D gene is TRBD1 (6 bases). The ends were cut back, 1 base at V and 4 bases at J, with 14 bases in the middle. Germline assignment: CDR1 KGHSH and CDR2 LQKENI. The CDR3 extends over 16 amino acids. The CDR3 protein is CASSPLAGVSGNTIYF. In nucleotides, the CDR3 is TGTGCCAGCTCACCACTGGCAGGGGTGAGCGGAAACACCATATATTTT.

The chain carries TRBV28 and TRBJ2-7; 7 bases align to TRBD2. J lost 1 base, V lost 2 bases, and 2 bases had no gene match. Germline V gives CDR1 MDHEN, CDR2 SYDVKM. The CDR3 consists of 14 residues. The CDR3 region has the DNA TGTGCCAGCAGTTTAGGGGGGGGTTCCTACGAGCAGTACTTC. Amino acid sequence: CASSLGGGSYEQYF.

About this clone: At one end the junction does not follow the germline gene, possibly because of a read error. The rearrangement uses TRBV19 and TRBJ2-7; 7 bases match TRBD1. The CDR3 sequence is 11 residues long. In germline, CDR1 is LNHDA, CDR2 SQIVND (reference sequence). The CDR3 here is CASSNRGEQYF. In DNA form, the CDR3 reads TGTGCCAGCAGTAACAGGGGCGAGCAGTACTTC.

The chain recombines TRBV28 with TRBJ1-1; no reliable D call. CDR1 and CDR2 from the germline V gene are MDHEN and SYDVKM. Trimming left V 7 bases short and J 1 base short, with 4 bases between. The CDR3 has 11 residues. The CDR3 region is CASKGNTEAFF. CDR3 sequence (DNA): TGTGCCAGCAAAGGGAACACTGAAGCTTTCTTT.

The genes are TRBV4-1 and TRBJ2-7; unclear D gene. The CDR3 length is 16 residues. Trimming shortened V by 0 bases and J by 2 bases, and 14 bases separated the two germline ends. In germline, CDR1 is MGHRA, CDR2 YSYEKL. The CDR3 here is CASSQERTTPTYEQYF. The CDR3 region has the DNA TGCGCCAGCAGCCAAGAGAGGACGACCCCTACCTACGAGCAGTACTTC.

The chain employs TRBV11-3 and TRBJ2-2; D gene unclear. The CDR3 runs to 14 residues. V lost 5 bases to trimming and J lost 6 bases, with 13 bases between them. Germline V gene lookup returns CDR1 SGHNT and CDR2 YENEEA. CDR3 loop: CASSLEEKPGELFF. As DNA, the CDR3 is TGTGCCAGCAGCCTCGAGGAGAAGCCCGGGGAGCTGTTTTTT.

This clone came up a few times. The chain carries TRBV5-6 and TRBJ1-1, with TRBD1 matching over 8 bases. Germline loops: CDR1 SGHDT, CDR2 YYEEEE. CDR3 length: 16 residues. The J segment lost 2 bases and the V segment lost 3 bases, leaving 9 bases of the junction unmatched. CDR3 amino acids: CASSSRRTGRNTEAFF. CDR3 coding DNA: TGTGCCAGCAGCTCGAGACGGACAGGGCGAAACACTGAAGCTTTCTTT.

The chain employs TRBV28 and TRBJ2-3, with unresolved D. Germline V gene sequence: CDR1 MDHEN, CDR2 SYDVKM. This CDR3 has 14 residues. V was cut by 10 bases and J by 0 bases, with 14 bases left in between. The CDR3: CATQWASSTDTQYF. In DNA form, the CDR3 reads TGTGCCACCCAATGGGCTAGTAGCACAGATACGCAGTATTTT.

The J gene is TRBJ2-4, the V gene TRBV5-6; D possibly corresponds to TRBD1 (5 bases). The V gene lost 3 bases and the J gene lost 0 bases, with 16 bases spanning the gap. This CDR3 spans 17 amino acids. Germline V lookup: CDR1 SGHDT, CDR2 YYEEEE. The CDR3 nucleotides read TGTGCCAGCAGCTGGGGCGAAGTGGGGCTAGCCAAAAACATTCAGTACTTC. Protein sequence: CASSWGEVGLAKNIQYF.

The CDR3 reads CASSLSTSGSGEQYF. In DNA form, the CDR3 reads TGTGCCAGCAGCTTATCAACTAGCGGGAGCGGTGAGCAGTACTTC. The chain employs TRBV7-2 and TRBJ2-7; 11 bases line up with TRBD2. CDR1 is SGHTA, CDR2 FQGNSA, per germline. J lost 7 bases, V lost 2 bases, and 7 bases had no gene match. The CDR3 is 15 residues long.

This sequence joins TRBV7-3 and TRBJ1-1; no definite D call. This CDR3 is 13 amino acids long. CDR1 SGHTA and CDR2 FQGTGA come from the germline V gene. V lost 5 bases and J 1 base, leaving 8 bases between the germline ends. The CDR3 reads CASSPGRNTEAFF. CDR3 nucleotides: TGTGCCAGCAGCCCCGGACGGAACACTGAAGCTTTCTTT.

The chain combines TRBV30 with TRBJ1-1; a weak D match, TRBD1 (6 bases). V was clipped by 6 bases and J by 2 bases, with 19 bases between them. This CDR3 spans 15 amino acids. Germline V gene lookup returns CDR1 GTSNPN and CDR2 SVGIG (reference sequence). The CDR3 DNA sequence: TGTGCCTGCCCGGGACAAGGTACGTTAAACACTGAAGCTTTCTTT. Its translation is CACPGQGTLNTEAFF.

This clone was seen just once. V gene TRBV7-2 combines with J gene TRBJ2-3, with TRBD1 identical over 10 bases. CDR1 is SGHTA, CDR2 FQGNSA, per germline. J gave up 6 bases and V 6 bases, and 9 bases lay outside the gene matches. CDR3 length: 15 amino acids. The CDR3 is CASSSNGQGVDTQYF. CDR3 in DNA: TGTGCCAGCAGTTCGAACGGACAGGGGGTGGATACGCAGTATTTT.

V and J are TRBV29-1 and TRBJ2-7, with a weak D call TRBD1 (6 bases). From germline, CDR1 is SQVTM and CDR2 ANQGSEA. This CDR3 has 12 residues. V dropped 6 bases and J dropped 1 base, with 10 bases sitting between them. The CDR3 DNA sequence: TGCAGCGTCTCCGGGACATCCTACGAGCAGTACTTC. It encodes CSVSGTSYEQYF.

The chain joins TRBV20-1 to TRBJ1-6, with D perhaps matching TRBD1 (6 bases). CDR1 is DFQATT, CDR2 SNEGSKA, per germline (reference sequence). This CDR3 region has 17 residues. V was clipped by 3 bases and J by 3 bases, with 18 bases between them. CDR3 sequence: CSASERSGEVYNSPLHF. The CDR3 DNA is TGCAGTGCTAGTGAGCGCTCAGGGGAGGTCTATAATTCACCCCTCCACTTT.

For the CDR3, the DNA is TGTGCCAGCTCACCGGTGGACAGCCTTAATTCACCCCTCCACTTT. It specifies CASSPVDSLNSPLHF. This rearrangement joins TRBV18 to TRBJ1-6; possibly TRBD1 for D (6 bases). V was clipped by 3 bases and J by 6 bases, with 12 bases between them. CDR3 length: 15 amino acids. The germline V gene encodes CDR1 KGHSH and CDR2 LQKENI.